Below, one T cell receptor beta chain is given with its context. The sample comes from a study of preoperative IRX-2 immunotherapy in early breast cancer. The assay was immunoSEQ multiplex PCR, and TCRdb's table has in-frame clones only and misses some. The sample holds roughly 34,000 clones, 85% to 90% seen once. Indicated treatment: preoperative locoregional IRX-2 cytokine immunotherapy. Preoperative locoregional IRX-2 cytokine immunotherapy was tested in the phase Ib source study. This CDR3 spans 16 amino acids. V gave up 5 bases and J gave up 5 bases, with 18 bases separating them. Germline CDR1 and CDR2: SGHAT and FQDESV (reference sequence).

This clonotype was sampled from a human donor with breast cancer. The sequences come from tumor tissue, collected after IRX-2 immunotherapy. V and J are TRBV11-1 and TRBJ1-4, with D possibly TRBD1 on 5 matching bases. The CDR3 DNA is TGTGCCAGCAGCACGGCCGCTGGGGACGGAAATGAAAAACTGTTTTTT. Translated: CASSTAAGDGNEKLFF.